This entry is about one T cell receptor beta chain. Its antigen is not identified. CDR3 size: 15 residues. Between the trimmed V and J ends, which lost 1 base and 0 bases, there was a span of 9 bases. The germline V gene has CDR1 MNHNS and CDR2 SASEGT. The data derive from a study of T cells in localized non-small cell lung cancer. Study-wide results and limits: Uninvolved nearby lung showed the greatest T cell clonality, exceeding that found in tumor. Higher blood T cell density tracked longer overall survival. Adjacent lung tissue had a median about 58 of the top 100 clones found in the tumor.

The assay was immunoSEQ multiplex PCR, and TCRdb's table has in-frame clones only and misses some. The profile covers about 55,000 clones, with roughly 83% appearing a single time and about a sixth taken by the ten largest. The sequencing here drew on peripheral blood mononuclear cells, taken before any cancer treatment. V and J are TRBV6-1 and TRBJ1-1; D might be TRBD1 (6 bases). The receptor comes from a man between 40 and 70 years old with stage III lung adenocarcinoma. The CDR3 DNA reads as TGTGCCAGCAGTGAAGGGTGGGGGCTGAACACTGAAGCTTTCTTT. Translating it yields CASSEGWGLNTEAFF.